This T cell receptor beta chain was documented in a study of T-cell reconstitution after alpha-beta-depleted transplantation in children (dated by TCRdb to about 2016). At the level of the whole study: Using TCR repertoire profiling, the study followed T-cell immune reconstitution in a quantitative way in children after TCRalphabeta/CD19-depleted allogeneic hematopoietic cell transplantation. Broader findings and caveats from the paper: In some patients, high TCRbeta diversity at day 60 was attributed to recipient T cells and intrathymic progenitors that had survived conditioning. Hyperexpanded clone frequencies declined over subsequent months; after one year, T-cell counts and TCRbeta diversity were mostly attributed to newly produced T cells. Apparently early alphabetaT-cell count recovery about two months after transplant reportedly relied on only several hundred rapidly expanded clones derived from non-depleted graft cells.

The treatment or condition label on this specimen signifies: allogeneic hematopoietic cell transplantation with graft depleted of TCRalphabeta T cells and CD19 B cells. The transplant recipients were children given TCRalphabeta/CD19-depleted allogeneic hematopoietic cell grafts. Many counts were recorded for this clonotype. Its antigen remains undetermined. One base away there is no much larger clone; base qualities are not given. V was cut back by 1 base and J by 8 bases, leaving a gap of 11 bases between them. Reading from cysteine to phenylalanine, the CDR3 counts 13 amino acids. This entry keeps only the CDR3 DNA: 39 bases, framed from base 1. The germline V gene specifies LGHNA as CDR1 and YSLEER as CDR2. Libraries were prepared through PCR. The sample was run on an Illumina HiSeq 2500. TCR libraries were prepared with molecular barcoding, using unique molecular identifiers to normalize TCRbeta repertoire quantification. TCRdb reprocessed the public reads (quality trimming at Q25 with fastp, clone calling with MiXCR) and kept in-frame beta chains. Every CDR3 protein is listed once, alongside the most common genes and DNA of its rows. The sample profile shows a few hundred thousand distinct CDR3 sequences; roughly a tenth of them were found once. The ten largest clones add up to roughly 7% of the sample.

The sequence was obtained from a boy under three years old with acute myeloid leukemia, due to receive a stem cell transplant. This sample comprised PBMCs, obtained before TCRalphabeta/CD19-depleted stem cell transplant. This chain is built from TRBV4-3 and TRBJ1-2; no D segment can be confidently identified. CDR3 region: CASSQGTNWGYTF. Here is the DNA: TGCGCCAGCAGCCAAGGAACTAATTGGGGCTACACCTTC.